This passage covers 5 T cell receptor beta chains from one sample sequenced in a study of blood T cell repertoires in COVID-19 (dated by TCRdb to about 2020). Libraries came from the immunoSEQ multiplex PCR assay. TCRdb stores this immuneACCESS table with in-frame sequences only. Part of the clones is absent; in the studies checked, under half of the shortfall reflects unresolved V genes, and no reason is known for the rest. For this sample there are some 93,000 clones; roughly nine tenths appear just once. The ten largest clones capture 9% to 12% of the sample. Specimen: peripheral blood. The receptors shown here come from a man aged 45 to 65 with acute or convalescent COVID-19.

This chain links TRBV27 with TRBJ1-1; the match to TRBD1 covers 8 bases. The CDR3 is 15 residues long. CDR1 and CDR2 from the germline V gene are MNHEY and SMNVEV (reference sequence). Trimming took 6 bases from V and 5 from J; bases not matched to a gene: 11. The CDR3 sequence is CASRQTGTGGTEAFF. As DNA, the CDR3 is TGTGCCAGCAGGCAAACCGGGACAGGAGGGACTGAAGCTTTCTTT.

The CDR3 DNA is TGTGCCAGCAGCTTGGATCGCGGGATTACAGACATTCAGTACTTC. Translating gives CASSLDRGITDIQYF. The chain uses TRBV5-4 and TRBJ2-4; possibly TRBD2 for D (6 bases). Germline V gene lookup returns CDR1 SGHNT and CDR2 YYREEE (reference sequence). Between the trimmed V and J ends, which lost 0 bases and 8 bases, there was a span of 15 bases. The CDR3 extends over 15 amino acids. Filled out from reference TRBV5-4 and TRBJ2-4, the complete variable domain reads ETGVTQSPTHLIKTRGQQVTLRCSSQSGHNTVSWYQQALGQGPQFIFQYYREEENGRGNFPPRFSGLQFPNYSSELNVNALELDDSALYLCASSLDRGITDIQYFGAGTRLSVL.

The chain combines TRBV25-1 with TRBJ1-3, with D possibly matching TRBD1 (6 bases). This CDR3 has 15 residues. V gave up 6 bases and J gave up 4 bases, with 16 bases separating them. CDR1 and CDR2 from the germline V gene are MGHDK and SYGVNS. The CDR3 DNA reads TGTGCCAGCAGCCTGACCCGGCAGGGGGGAAACACCATATATTTT. Its protein is CASSLTRQGGNTIYF.

The CDR3 DNA reads as TGCGCCAGCAGCCATGTGGGCGGGAGCACCTACGAGCAGTACTTC. This codes for CASSHVGGSTYEQYF. This chain links TRBV5-1 with TRBJ2-7, with 7 bases identical to TRBD2. Germline-derived CDR1 and CDR2 are SGHRS and YFSETQ. Germline trimming cut 4 bases from V and 2 bases from J; bases unmatched to any gene: 9. This CDR3 is 15 amino acids long.

The chain couples TRBV10-2 to TRBJ2-7; D is ambiguous. CDR1 and CDR2 from the germline V gene are WSHSY and SAAADI. The V and J ends lost 0 bases and 2 bases respectively, with 14 bases between them. The CDR3 is 16 amino acids. As DNA, the CDR3 is TGCGCCAGCAGTGAGTCTACGTGGCCCTCCACCTACGAGCAGTACTTC. Residues: CASSESTWPSTYEQYF.